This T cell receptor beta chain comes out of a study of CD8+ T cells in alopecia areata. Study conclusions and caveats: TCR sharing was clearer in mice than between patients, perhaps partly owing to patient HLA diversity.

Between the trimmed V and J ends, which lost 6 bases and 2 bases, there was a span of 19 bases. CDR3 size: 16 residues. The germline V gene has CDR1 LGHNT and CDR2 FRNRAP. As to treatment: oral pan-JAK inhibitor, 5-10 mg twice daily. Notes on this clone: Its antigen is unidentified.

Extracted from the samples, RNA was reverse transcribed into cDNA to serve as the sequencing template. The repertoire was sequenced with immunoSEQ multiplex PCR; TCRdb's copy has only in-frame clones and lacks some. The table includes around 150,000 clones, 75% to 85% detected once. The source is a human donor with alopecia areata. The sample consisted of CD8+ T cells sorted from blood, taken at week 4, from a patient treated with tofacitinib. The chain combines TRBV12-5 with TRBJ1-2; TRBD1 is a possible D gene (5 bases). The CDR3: CASGFRVASSNYGYTF. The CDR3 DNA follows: TGTGCTAGTGGCTTCAGGGTAGCATCGTCGAACTATGGCTACACCTTC.